Sequencing of this T cell receptor (beta chain) was carried out in a study of response to subunit inactivated influenza vaccine. From the RT-PCR reads, TCRdb called clonotypes with MiXCR, one entry per CDR3 protein. This table has hundreds of thousands of distinct CDR3 sequences, about 11% appearing once. CDR1 is SGHAT, CDR2 FQDESV, per germline (reference sequence). The CDR3 spans 18 residues. The V segment lost 2 bases and the J segment 0 bases; nucleotides outside the gene matches: 10. Separately, the same data were catalogued under a study of T cells expressing NK-cell markers. That report notes: TCR beta cDNA was generated via 5'RACE template switching incorporating UMIs. Four donors' CD3+CD56-NKG2C+ cells were dominated by the same clonotypes.

The chain recombines TRBV11-1 with TRBJ2-5; 9 nucleotides agree with TRBD1. The clonotype was recovered from a man aged 50 to 60 who received an inactivated influenza vaccine. The sample consisted of PBMCs from blood, taken on the day of vaccination. The CDR3 loop reads CASSLPPVGQGYQETQYF. CDR3 DNA sequence: TGTGCCAGCAGCTTACCCCCCGTCGGACAGGGGTACCAAGAGACCCAGTACTTC.